Listed below are T cell receptor beta chains from one sample, sequenced in a study of T cell responses to AZD1222 COVID-19 vaccine. Clones were sequenced by immunoSEQ multiplex PCR, and TCRdb holds only the in-frame ones, with some missing. The data contain some 80,000 clones, 88% of them singletons. The sequencing here drew on peripheral blood, taken 28 days after the second dose of the MenACWY control vaccine. The receptors derive from an adult who received the MenACWY meningococcal vaccine as a control. The CDR3 runs from the conserved cysteine through the conserved F or W. The D gene is left open where the match is weak. Clone size appears in some rows only: once, few, many, or a class for an expanded clone.

len	v_gene	j_gene	abundance	d_gene	CDR3nt	CDR3aa
16	TRBV4-1	TRBJ1-4	NA	NA	TGCGCCAGCAGCCAAGAACGGACAGCAACTAATGAAAAACTGTTTTTT	CASSQERTATNEKLFF
14	TRBV5-6	TRBJ2-2	NA	NA	TGTGCCAGCAACACCCTGAGGAACACCGGGGAGCTGTTTTTT	CASNTLRNTGELFF
17	TRBV18	TRBJ1-5	NA	NA	TGTGCCAGCTCATCGACCACAGGGCCCCAGAGCAATCAGCCCCAGCATTTT	CASSSTTGPQSNQPQHF
14	TRBV4-2	TRBJ1-2	NA	TRBD1	TGTGCCAGCAGCCAAACAGGGGCGATCTATGGCTACACCTTC	CASSQTGAIYGYTF
16	TRBV7-2	TRBJ1-2	NA	NA	TGTGCCAGCAGCTTAGCCCCCAGCCAAGCTAACTATGGCTACACCTTC	CASSLAPSQANYGYTF
14	TRBV5-5	TRBJ1-1	few	NA	TGTGCCAGCAGCCGCCCGGGAATGAGAACTGAAGCTTTCTTT	CASSRPGMRTEAFF
15	TRBV19	TRBJ2-7	once	NA	TGTGCCAGTAGTATCCTCCCTGGGACTGTCTACGAGCAGTACTTC	CASSILPGTVYEQYF
15	TRBV5-1	TRBJ2-1	NA	NA	TGCGCCAGCAGCTTGGATGGTACCCGTCCTGGAGAGCAGTTCTTC	CASSLDGTRPGEQFF
15	TRBV30	TRBJ2-5	few	TRBD2	TGTGCCTGGAGTGGGACTAGCGGGGGGGAAGAGACCCAGTACTTC	CAWSGTSGGEETQYF
14	TRBV7-3	TRBJ2-3	NA	NA	TGTGCCAGCAGCCCAACGGGGACGTCAGATACGCAGTATTTT	CASSPTGTSDTQYF
13	TRBV18	TRBJ1-1	NA	NA	TGTGCCAGCTCCCAGCCCCTAGACACTGAAGCTTTCTTT	CASSQPLDTEAFF
13	TRBV6-6	TRBJ1-3	NA	NA	TGTGCCAGCAGTTACGACTCTGGAAACACCATATATTTT	CASSYDSGNTIYF
15	TRBV7-2	TRBJ2-3	NA	NA	TGTGCCAGCAGCTTAGCGTTGATCGGGGCAGATACGCAGTATTTT	CASSLALIGADTQYF
15	TRBV4-2	TRBJ1-3	NA	NA	TGTGCCAGCAGCCAAGATCTAGGGGAAGGAAACACCATATATTTT	CASSQDLGEGNTIYF
14	TRBV10-3	TRBJ1-1	NA	TRBD1	TGTGCCATCAGTGAAGGGGCAGGGGGCGCGGAAGCTTTCTTT	CAISEGAGGAEAFF
18	TRBV24-1	TRBJ2-3	NA	TRBD2	TGTGCCACCAGTGATGCCGGGACTAGCGGGGGGGCCGTTGATACGCAGTATTTT	CATSDAGTSGGAVDTQYF
15	TRBV7-8	TRBJ2-7	once	TRBD2	TGTGCCAGCAGCTTACTAGCGGGGGCCACCTACGAGCAGTACTTC	CASSLLAGATYEQYF
17	TRBV7-8	TRBJ1-3	NA	NA	TGTGCCAGCAGCTTATCTCGGGACGGATCCTCTGGAAACACCATATATTTT	CASSLSRDGSSGNTIYF
16	TRBV5-1	TRBJ1-6	NA	TRBD1	TGCGCCAGCAGCACTGGGACAGGGGTTTTTAATTCACCCCTCCACTTT	CASSTGTGVFNSPLHF
14	TRBV28	TRBJ1-1	NA	TRBD1	TGTGCCAGCAGTTCGGGACAGATGAACACTGAAGCTTTCTTT	CASSSGQMNTEAFF
12	TRBV18	TRBJ2-1	once	NA	TGTGCCAGCTCACCACGACTTGAGGAGCAGTTCTTC	CASSPRLEEQFF
13	TRBV5-6	TRBJ1-6	NA	NA	TGTGCCAGTCCGGGACGTGGTAATTCACCCCTCCACTTT	CASPGRGNSPLHF
18	TRBV4-2	TRBJ1-1	NA	NA	TGTGCCAGCAGCCAAGATGAGGTTCGCCTGGGAACGAACACTGAAGCTTTCTTT	CASSQDEVRLGTNTEAFF
15	TRBV7-9	TRBJ1-4	NA	TRBD1	TGTGCCAGCAGCTTAGAGGCAGGGGGCACTGAAAAACTGTTTTTT	CASSLEAGGTEKLFF
17	TRBV19	TRBJ1-5	NA	TRBD1	TGTGCCAGTAGTATATATTTTTGGGACAGGGGCAATCAGCCCCAGCATTTT	CASSIYFWDRGNQPQHF
11	TRBV20-1	TRBJ2-7	medium-sized	NA	TGCAGTGCTAGTAGGGAGTACGAGCAGTACTTC	CSASREYEQYF
15	TRBV4-1	TRBJ1-4	NA	TRBD1	TGCGCCAGCAGCCAGGCCGGGACAGGGGTCGAAAAACTGTTTTTT	CASSQAGTGVEKLFF